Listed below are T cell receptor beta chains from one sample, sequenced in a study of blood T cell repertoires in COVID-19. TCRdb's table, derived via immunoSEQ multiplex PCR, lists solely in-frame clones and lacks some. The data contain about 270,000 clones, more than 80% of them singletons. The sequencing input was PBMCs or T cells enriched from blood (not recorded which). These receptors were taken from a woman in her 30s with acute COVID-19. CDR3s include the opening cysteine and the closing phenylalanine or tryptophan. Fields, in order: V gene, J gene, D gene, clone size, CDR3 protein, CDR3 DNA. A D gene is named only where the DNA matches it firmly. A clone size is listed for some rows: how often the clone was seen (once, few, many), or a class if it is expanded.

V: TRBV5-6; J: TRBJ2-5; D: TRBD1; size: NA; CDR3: CASGTGGETQYF; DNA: TGTGCCAGCGGGACAGGGGGAGAGACCCAGTACTTC
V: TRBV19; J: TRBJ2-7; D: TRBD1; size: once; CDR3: CASSMVGDSSYEQYF; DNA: TGTGCCAGTAGTATGGTCGGGGACAGCTCCTACGAGCAGTACTTC
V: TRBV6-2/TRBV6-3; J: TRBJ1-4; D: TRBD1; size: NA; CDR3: CASSRGQGNEKLFF; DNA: TGTGCCAGCAGTCGGGGACAGGGGAATGAAAAACTGTTTTTT
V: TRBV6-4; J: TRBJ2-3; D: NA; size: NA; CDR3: CASSDTLTADTQYF; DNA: TGTGCCAGCAGTGACACCCTTACAGCAGATACGCAGTATTTT
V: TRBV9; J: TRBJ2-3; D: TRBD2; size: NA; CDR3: CASSVGNLAGRADTQYF; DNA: TGTGCCAGCAGCGTAGGGAACTTAGCGGGCCGGGCAGATACGCAGTATTTT
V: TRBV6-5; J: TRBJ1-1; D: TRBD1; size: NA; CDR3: CASSYFSRTGDEAFF; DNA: TGTGCCAGCAGTTACTTTTCTAGGACAGGGGATGAAGCTTTCTTT
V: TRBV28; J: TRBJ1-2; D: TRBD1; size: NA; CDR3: CASSSTGQAMASEYGYTF; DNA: TGTGCCAGCAGCTCTACTGGACAGGCTATGGCTAGTGAATATGGCTACACCTTC
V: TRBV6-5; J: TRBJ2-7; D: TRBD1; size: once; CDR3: CASKPGQGIDEQYF; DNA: TGTGCCAGCAAGCCGGGACAGGGGATCGACGAGCAGTACTTC
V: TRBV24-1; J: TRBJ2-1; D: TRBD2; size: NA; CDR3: CATAKTGGSSYNEQFF; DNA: TGTGCCACCGCTAAGACGGGGGGGAGCTCCTACAATGAGCAGTTCTTC
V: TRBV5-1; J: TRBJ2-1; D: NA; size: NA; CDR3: CASSLGGPYNEQFF; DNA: TGCGCCAGCAGCTTGGGAGGGCCTTACAATGAGCAGTTCTTC
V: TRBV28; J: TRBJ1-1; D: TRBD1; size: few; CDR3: CASSPNRGRLGTEAFF; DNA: TGTGCCAGCAGCCCTAACAGGGGGCGGTTGGGCACTGAAGCTTTCTTT
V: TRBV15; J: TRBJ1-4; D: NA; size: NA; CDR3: CATSRGTGDNEKLFF; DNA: TGTGCCACCAGCAGAGGAACGGGGGATAATGAAAAACTGTTTTTT
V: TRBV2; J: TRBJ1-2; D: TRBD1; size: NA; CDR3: CASSGQGAANYGYTF; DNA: TGTGCCAGCAGTGGACAGGGGGCAGCTAACTATGGCTACACCTTC
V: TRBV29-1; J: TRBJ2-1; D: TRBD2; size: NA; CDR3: CSVGVGGTSIHNEQFF; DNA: TGCAGCGTTGGGGTCGGGGGGACTAGTATCCACAATGAGCAGTTCTTC
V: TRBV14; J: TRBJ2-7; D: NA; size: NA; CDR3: CASSQSYEQYF; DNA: TGTGCCAGCAGCCAGAGCTACGAGCAGTACTTC
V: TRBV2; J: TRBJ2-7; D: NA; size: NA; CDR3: CASTRGLGREQYF; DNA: TGTGCCAGCACTAGGGGCTTGGGGCGTGAGCAGTACTTC
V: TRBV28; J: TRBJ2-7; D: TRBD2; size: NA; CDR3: CASISTSGRRGLYEQYF; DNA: TGTGCCAGCATTTCGACTAGCGGGAGGAGGGGGCTCTACGAGCAGTACTTC
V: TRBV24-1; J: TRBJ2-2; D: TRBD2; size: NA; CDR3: CATSGVGAGDGELFF; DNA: TGTGCCACCAGTGGGGTTGGAGCGGGAGACGGGGAGCTGTTTTTT
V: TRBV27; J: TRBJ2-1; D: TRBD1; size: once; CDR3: CASSLRDRDFDEQFF; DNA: TGTGCCAGCAGTTTACGGGACAGGGATTTCGATGAGCAGTTCTTC
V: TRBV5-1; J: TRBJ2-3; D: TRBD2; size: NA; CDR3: CASSLVASGESQYF; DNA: TGCGCCAGCAGCTTGGTTGCTAGCGGGGAATCGCAGTATTTT
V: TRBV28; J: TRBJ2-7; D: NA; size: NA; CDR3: CASTQGVGGNYPREQYF; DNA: TGTGCCAGCACCCAAGGGGTAGGCGGGAACTACCCTCGCGAGCAGTACTTC
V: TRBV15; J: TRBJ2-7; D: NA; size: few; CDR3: CATSRGHGTPYEQYF; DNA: TGTGCCACCAGCAGAGGACATGGGACACCCTACGAGCAGTACTTC
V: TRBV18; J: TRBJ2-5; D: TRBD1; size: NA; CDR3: CASSPRGQQETQYF; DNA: TGTGCCAGCTCACCACGGGGACAGCAAGAGACCCAGTACTTC
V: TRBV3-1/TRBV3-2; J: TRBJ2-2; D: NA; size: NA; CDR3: CASSPSGRTGELFF; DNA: TGTGCCAGCAGCCCCTCGGGAAGAACCGGGGAGCTGTTTTTT
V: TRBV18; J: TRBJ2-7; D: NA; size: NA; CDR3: CASSPPSGKTYEQYF; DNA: TGTGCCAGCTCACCACCCTCGGGGAAGACCTACGAGCAGTACTTC
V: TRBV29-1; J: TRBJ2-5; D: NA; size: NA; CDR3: CSVVSRGTETQYF; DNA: TGCAGCGTTGTAAGCCGGGGAACAGAGACCCAGTACTTC
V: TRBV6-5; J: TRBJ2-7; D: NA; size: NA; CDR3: CASTSGPTGEQYF; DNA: TGTGCCAGCACTTCCGGTCCGACTGGCGAGCAGTACTTC
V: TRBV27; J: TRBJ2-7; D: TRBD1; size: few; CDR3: CASSSRQGSEQYF; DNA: TGTGCCAGCAGTTCGCGACAGGGTTCCGAGCAGTACTTC
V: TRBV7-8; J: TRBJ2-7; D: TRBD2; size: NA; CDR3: CASSLGLAESYEQYF; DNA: TGTGCCAGCAGCTTGGGACTAGCGGAGTCCTACGAGCAGTACTTC
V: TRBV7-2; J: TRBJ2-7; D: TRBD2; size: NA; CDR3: CASSPRTSQYEQYF; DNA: TGTGCCAGCAGCCCTCGGACTAGTCAGTACGAGCAGTACTTC
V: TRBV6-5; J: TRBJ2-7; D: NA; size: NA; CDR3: CASSYSPTGPHEQYF; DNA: TGTGCCAGCAGTTACTCACCGACAGGTCCCCACGAGCAGTACTTC
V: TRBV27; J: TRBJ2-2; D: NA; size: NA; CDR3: CASSYHSAPGELFF; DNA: TGTGCCAGCAGTTACCACAGTGCGCCCGGGGAGCTGTTTTTT
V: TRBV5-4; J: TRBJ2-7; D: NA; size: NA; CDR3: CASSLTVSSYEQYF; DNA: TGTGCCAGCAGCTTGACGGTGAGCTCCTACGAGCAGTACTTC
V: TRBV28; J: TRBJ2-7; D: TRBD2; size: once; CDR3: CASSLASGRGEQYF; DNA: TGTGCCAGCAGTTTAGCTAGCGGCCGGGGCGAGCAGTACTTC
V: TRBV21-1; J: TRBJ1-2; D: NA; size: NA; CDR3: CASSKAVGQGENYGYTF; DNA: TGTGCCAGCAGCAAAGCCGTCGGACAGGGGGAAAACTATGGCTACACCTTC
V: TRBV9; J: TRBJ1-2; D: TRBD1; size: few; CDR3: CASRQGAGGYTF; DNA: TGTGCCAGCAGACAGGGGGCAGGTGGCTACACCTTC
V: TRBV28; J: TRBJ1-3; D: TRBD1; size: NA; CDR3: CASRSGTGGNTIYF; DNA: TGTGCCAGCAGGTCCGGGACAGGAGGAAACACCATATATTTT
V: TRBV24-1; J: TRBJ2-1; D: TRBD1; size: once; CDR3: CATSGTADNEQFF; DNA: TGTGCCACCAGCGGGACAGCGGACAATGAGCAGTTCTTC
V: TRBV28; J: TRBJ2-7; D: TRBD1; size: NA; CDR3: CASSPLLTGAYEQYF; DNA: TGTGCCAGCAGTCCCCTGCTGACAGGGGCCTACGAGCAGTACTTC
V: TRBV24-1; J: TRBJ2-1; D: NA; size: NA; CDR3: CATSDPGRLDEQFF; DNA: TGTGCCACCAGTGACCCCGGCAGGCTGGATGAGCAGTTCTTC
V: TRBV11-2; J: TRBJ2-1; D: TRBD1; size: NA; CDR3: CASRTGGAGTYNEQFF; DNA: TGTGCCAGCAGAACAGGGGGCGCAGGCACCTACAATGAGCAGTTCTTC
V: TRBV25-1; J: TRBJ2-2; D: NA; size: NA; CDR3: CASSDHGELFF; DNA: TGTGCCAGCAGTGACCACGGGGAGCTGTTTTTT
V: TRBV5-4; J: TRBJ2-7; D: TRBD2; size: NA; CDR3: CASRPTSVSHEQYF; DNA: TGTGCCAGCAGACCAACTAGCGTTTCCCACGAGCAGTACTTC
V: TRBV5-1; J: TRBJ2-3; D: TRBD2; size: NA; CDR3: CASSLELAADGATQYF; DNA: TGCGCCAGCAGCTTGGAACTAGCGGCTGACGGGGCTACGCAGTATTTT
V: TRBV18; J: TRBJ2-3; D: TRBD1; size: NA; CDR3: CASSPNDRVRDTQYF; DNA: TGTGCCAGCTCACCGAATGACAGGGTCAGAGATACGCAGTATTTT
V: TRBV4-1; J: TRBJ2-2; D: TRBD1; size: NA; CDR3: CASSPRTGDTGELFF; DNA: TGCGCCAGCAGCCCCAGGACAGGTGACACCGGGGAGCTGTTTTTT
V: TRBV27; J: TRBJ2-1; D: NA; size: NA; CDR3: CASSFGSGSSYNEQFF; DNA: TGTGCCAGCAGTTTTGGTAGCGGTAGCTCCTACAATGAGCAGTTCTTC
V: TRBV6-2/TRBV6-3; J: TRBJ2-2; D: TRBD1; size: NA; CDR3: CASSLGQGAWGELFF; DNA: TGTGCCAGCAGTCTGGGACAGGGGGCCTGGGGGGAGCTGTTTTTT
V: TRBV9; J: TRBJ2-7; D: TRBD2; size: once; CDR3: CASSVDQRENEQYF; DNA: TGTGCCAGCAGCGTAGACCAGCGGGAGAACGAGCAGTACTTC
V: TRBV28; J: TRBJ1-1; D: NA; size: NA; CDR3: CASSTVGTPRAFF; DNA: TGTGCCAGCAGTACCGTCGGTACCCCACGAGCTTTCTTT
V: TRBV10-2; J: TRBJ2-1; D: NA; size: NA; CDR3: CASRQQGSSYNEQFF; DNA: TGCGCCAGCAGACAACAGGGTAGCTCCTACAATGAGCAGTTCTTC
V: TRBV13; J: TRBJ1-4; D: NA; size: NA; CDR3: CASSSGLEKLFF; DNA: TGTGCCAGCAGCTCCGGGTTAGAAAAACTGTTTTTT
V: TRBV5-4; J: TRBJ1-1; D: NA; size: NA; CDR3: CASSLEPGVNTEAFF; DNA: TGTGCCAGCAGCTTGGAGCCAGGGGTGAACACTGAAGCTTTCTTT